Listed here are 6 T cell receptor beta chains from one sample, sequenced in a study of identical twins. TCRdb fed the 5' RACE reads into MiXCR, producing one record per CDR3 protein. This table holds approximately 300,000 distinct CDR3 sequences, over 8.5% found once. This sample was also put to use in a study of yellow fever vaccine responses in identical twins.

The sequenced sample consisted of CD8+ T cells sorted from blood. The receptors shown here come from a woman under 30 in good health.

This clonotype was observed a few times. The gene calls are TRBV4-3 and TRBJ2-3, with 7 bases identical to TRBD1. The CDR3 sequence is 14 residues long. V trimming: 4 bases; J trimming: 2 bases; junction bases outside the gene matches: 3. From germline, CDR1 is LGHNA and CDR2 YSLEER. CDR3 sequence (DNA): TGCGCCAGCAGCCGGGACAGATCCACAGATACGCAGTATTTT. It is translated as CASSRDRSTDTQYF.

This clonotype was counted between two and nine times. CDR3 sequence: CASSLDWSGSTDTQYF. The CDR3 region has the DNA TGTGCCAGCAGCTTAGATTGGTCGGGAAGTACAGATACGCAGTATTTT. The rearrangement uses TRBV11-2 and TRBJ2-3; tentative D call: TRBD2 (5 bases). There are 16 residues in the CDR3. CDR1 SGHAT and CDR2 FQNNGV come from the germline V gene. V was pared by 0 bases and J by 3 bases, with 13 bases between. Together with reference TRBV11-2 and TRBJ2-3, the CDR3 gives the full variable domain: EAGVAQSPRYKIIEKRQSVAFWCNPISGHATLYWYQQILGQGPKLLIQFQNNGVVDDSQLPKDRFSAERLKGVDSTLKIQPAKLEDSAVYLCASSLDWSGSTDTQYFGPGTRLTVL.

The rearrangement links TRBV25-1 to TRBJ2-2; perhaps TRBD2 as D (6 bases). Germline V lookup: CDR1 MGHDK, CDR2 SYGVNS. Between the trimmed V and J ends, which lost 3 bases and 2 bases, there was a span of 16 bases. The CDR3 is 17 amino acids. In DNA form, the CDR3 reads TGTGCCAGCAGTGATTCAGCGGCGGGGCCTAACACCGGGGAGCTGTTTTTT. It is translated as CASSDSAAGPNTGELFF.

This clonotype was seen more than once but under ten times. The chain is built from TRBV7-6 and TRBJ2-7, with D possibly being TRBD1 (5 bases). Trimming left V 4 bases short and J 2 bases short, with 15 bases between. Germline V gives CDR1 SGHVS, CDR2 FNYEAQ. The CDR3 covers 15 residues. Here the CDR3 reads CASSYRQPPTYEQYF. The CDR3 DNA is TGTGCCAGCAGCTACCGACAGCCGCCAACCTACGAGCAGTACTTC.

The chain employs TRBV18 and TRBJ2-5; weak D call: TRBD2 (5 bases). Germline CDR1 is KGHSH and CDR2 is LQKENI. V lost 2 bases, J lost 1 base, and 11 bases lay in between. The CDR3 has 15 residues. CDR3 DNA: TGTGCCAGCTCACCAGGGGAGCGCCTCCAAGAGACCCAGTACTTC. Its translation: CASSPGERLQETQYF. Full variable domain (outside the CDR3, taken from reference TRBV18 and TRBJ2-5): NAGVMQNPRHLVRRRGQEARLRCSPMKGHSHVYWYRQLPEEGLKFMVYLQKENIIDESGMPKERFSAEFPKEGPSILRIQQVVRGDSAAYFCASSPGERLQETQYFGPGTRLLVL.

This clonotype has ten or more counts. The CDR3 spells CASSLDAAGNEKLFF. CDR3 sequence (DNA): TGTGCCAGCAGCTTAGATGCAGCGGGGAATGAAAAACTGTTTTTT. The chain links TRBV7-9 to TRBJ1-4; no reliable D call. The germline CDR1 and CDR2 sequences are SEHNR and FQNEAQ (reference sequence). The ends were cut back, 1 base at V and 5 bases at J, with 11 bases in the middle. The CDR3 has 15 amino acids.